The following is a T cell receptor beta chain sequence with its context. What it recognizes is unknown. This entry comes from a study of Tregs in tolerant kidney transplant recipients. General study points: Few patients were studied, so findings need validation in larger groups.

CDR3 size: 14 residues. V shed 5 bases, J shed 5 bases, and the junction held 6 bases outside the gene matches. CDR1 is SGHTA and CDR2 is FQGNSA in the germline V gene. Measured with immunoSEQ multiplex PCR; TCRdb has only the in-frame clones, and not every one. This table holds about 83,000 clones, 95% to 98% found once. Sample: CD4+ T cells from blood, taken before the transplant. The TCR comes from a human donor who received a combined kidney and bone marrow transplant. The chain carries TRBV7-2 and TRBJ2-3; TRBD2 aligns across 8 bases. The CDR3 spells CASSPGLAGDTQYF. The CDR3 DNA reads TGTGCCAGCAGCCCTGGACTAGCAGGAGATACGCAGTATTTT.